The 15 T cell receptor beta chains presented below share a single source sample, sequenced in a study of blood T cells in healthy people across ages. A J-beta primer mix and a sample-barcoded 5' primer were used in a second PCR of about 6 to 12 cycles. Each CDR3 protein gets one entry after TCRdb re-called the 5' RACE reads with MiXCR. This table holds around 670,000 distinct CDR3 sequences, about 28% found once. The material sequenced was blood. The receptors derive from an elderly woman in good health.

This clonotype appeared once. A read error may explain this, as a much larger clone is one base away. The rearrangement links TRBV9 to TRBJ2-1; TRBD1 agrees at 8 bases. There are 14 residues in the CDR3. Germline CDR1 SGDLS, CDR2 YYNGEE. This CDR3 is CAGSFQGAMDEQFF. The CDR3 DNA reads TGTGCCGGCAGCTTTCAGGGGGCCATGGATGAGCAGTTCTTC.

This clonotype was counted only a few times. V is TRBV6-2 or TRBV6-3 and J is TRBJ1-2; 8 positions agree with TRBD1. The CDR3 covers 13 residues. With V trimmed by 6 bases and J by 5 bases, 5 bases remained unmatched. Germline CDR1 MNHEY, CDR2 SVGEGT. The CDR3 DNA reads as TGTGCCAGCAGGACAGGGGTCAAGTATGGCTACACCTTC. Its translation: CASRTGVKYGYTF.

The chain joins TRBV19 to TRBJ2-1, with D hard to call. The germline V gene has CDR1 LNHDA and CDR2 SQIVND (reference sequence). The CDR3 runs 13 residues. The V and J ends lost 6 bases and 7 bases respectively, with 13 bases between them. The CDR3 here is CASSISSANEQFF. DNA for the CDR3: TGTGCCAGTAGCATCTCTTCCGCGAATGAGCAGTTCTTC.

This clonotype occurred a few times. The chain joins TRBV28 to TRBJ1-2, with D unresolved. The CDR3 is 13 amino acids. Germline V gene data show CDR1 as MDHEN and CDR2 as SYDVKM. V shed 6 bases and J shed 4 bases, with 12 bases lying between them. Here the CDR3 reads CASRDDAIYGYTF. CDR3 in DNA: TGTGCCAGCAGGGATGACGCAATCTATGGCTACACCTTC.

There are many counts of this clonotype. V and J are TRBV24-1 and TRBJ2-5; the match to TRBD1 covers 7 bases. The CDR3 runs to 15 residues. In germline, CDR1 is KGHDR, CDR2 SFDVKD. J gave up 3 bases and V 3 bases, and 6 bases lay outside the gene matches. CDR3: CATSDIGGGKETQYF. DNA for the CDR3: TGTGCCACCAGTGATATAGGGGGCGGAAAAGAGACCCAGTACTTC.

Worth noting for this clonotype: A much larger clone differs by one base, so this may be a read error. V usage is TRBV14 and J usage is TRBJ1-4; D not resolved. Per the germline V gene, CDR1 is SGHDN and CDR2 is FVKESK. This CDR3 has 15 residues. The CDR3 is CASSRIRTGNEKRFF. The CDR3 nucleotides read TGTGCCAGCAGCCGAATCCGCACGGGGAATGAAAAACGGTTTTTT.

The rearrangement uses TRBV20-1 and TRBJ2-7; 9 bases are shared with TRBD2. The CDR3 is 14 amino acids. Germline V gene lookup returns CDR1 DFQATT and CDR2 SNEGSKA (reference sequence). Germline trimming cut 3 bases from V and 9 bases from J; bases unmatched to any gene: 12. CDR3 nucleotides: TGCAGTGCTAGCGGCGGGAGGGCCGGAGACGGGCAGTACTTC. Its translation: CSASGGRAGDGQYF.

This clonotype was found many times. V gene TRBV28 combines with J gene TRBJ2-5, with unresolved D. Trimming removed 2 bases from V and 1 base from J, with 11 bases in between. The CDR3 loop spans 15 amino acids. Germline CDR1 MDHEN, CDR2 SYDVKM. This CDR3 reads CASSLISASQETQYF. For the CDR3, the DNA is TGTGCCAGCAGTTTAATCTCCGCTAGCCAAGAGACCCAGTACTTC.

The rearrangement joins TRBV6-2 or TRBV6-3 to TRBJ1-2, with D unresolved. V gave up 2 bases and J gave up 4 bases, with 8 bases separating them. Germline lookup yields CDR1 MNHEY and CDR2 SVGEGT. CDR3 length: 13 residues. The DNA for the CDR3 is TGTGCCAGCAGTTACCAGGCCAGCTATGGCTACACCTTC. Its translation: CASSYQASYGYTF.

This clonotype was counted a few times. It may be a read error: a sequence one base away is much more abundant. The DNA for the CDR3 is TGTGCCAGCAGCTTGACTCAGGGTCACGAGCAGTACTTC. Encoded protein: CASSLTQGHEQYF. The chain combines TRBV7-6 with TRBJ2-4, with D perhaps TRBD1 (5 bases). Matching the DNA end better, TRBJ2-7 makes the J call doubtful. CDR1 is SGHVS, CDR2 FNYEAQ, per germline. The CDR3 is made up of 13 amino acids.

This clonotype came up many times. V is TRBV5-1 and J is TRBJ2-7; a weak D match, TRBD2 (5 bases). CDR3 length: 14 amino acids. The V and J ends lost 2 bases and 3 bases respectively, with 12 bases between them. CDR1 is SGHRS, CDR2 YFSETQ, per germline. This chain's CDR3 is CASSLGLPNYEQYF. The CDR3 region has the DNA TGCGCCAGCAGCTTAGGACTCCCTAACTACGAGCAGTACTTC.

This clonotype was seen at least ten times. The genes are TRBV15 and TRBJ2-3; D perhaps matches TRBD2 (6 bases). CDR1 is LNHNV, CDR2 YYDKDF, per germline (reference sequence). Deletions cut 0 bases from V and 0 bases from J, with 10 bases between. The CDR3 covers 16 residues. The CDR3 sequence is CATSRELALSTDTQYF. In nucleotides, the CDR3 is TGTGCCACCAGCAGAGAACTAGCCCTAAGCACAGATACGCAGTATTTT.

In regard to this clonotype: The CDR3 does not end in the conserved phenylalanine or tryptophan, so this is likely a read error. CDR3: CASSVTGGGSQETQYL. The CDR3 region has the DNA TGTGCCAGCAGCGTAACCGGCGGGGGGTCTCAAGAGACCCAGTACTTA. The chain uses TRBV9 and TRBJ2-5; 8 bases align to TRBD2. The trim removed 1 base at V and 2 bases at J, leaving 7 bases unmatched. This CDR3 has 16 amino acids. The germline CDR1 and CDR2 sequences are SGDLS and YYNGEE.

The chain carries TRBV29-1 and TRBJ1-1; possibly TRBD1 for D (5 bases). This CDR3 comprises 14 residues. Germline assignment: CDR1 SQVTM and CDR2 ANQGSEA. The ends were cut back, 3 bases at V and 4 bases at J, with 15 bases in the middle. The CDR3 spells CSVEGGLIATEAFF. In nucleotides, the CDR3 is TGCAGCGTTGAGGGGGGGTTGATTGCCACTGAAGCTTTCTTT.

At least ten counts were recorded for this clonotype. The V and J genes are TRBV20-1 and TRBJ1-1; 8 nucleotides agree with TRBD1. The CDR3 extends over 12 amino acids. Germline lookup yields CDR1 DFQATT and CDR2 SNEGSKA (reference sequence). The ends lost 3 bases at V and 4 bases at J; junction bases unmatched: 1. CDR3 DNA: TGCAGTGCTAGTACAGGGGGCACTGAAGCTTTCTTT. It translates to CSASTGGTEAFF.